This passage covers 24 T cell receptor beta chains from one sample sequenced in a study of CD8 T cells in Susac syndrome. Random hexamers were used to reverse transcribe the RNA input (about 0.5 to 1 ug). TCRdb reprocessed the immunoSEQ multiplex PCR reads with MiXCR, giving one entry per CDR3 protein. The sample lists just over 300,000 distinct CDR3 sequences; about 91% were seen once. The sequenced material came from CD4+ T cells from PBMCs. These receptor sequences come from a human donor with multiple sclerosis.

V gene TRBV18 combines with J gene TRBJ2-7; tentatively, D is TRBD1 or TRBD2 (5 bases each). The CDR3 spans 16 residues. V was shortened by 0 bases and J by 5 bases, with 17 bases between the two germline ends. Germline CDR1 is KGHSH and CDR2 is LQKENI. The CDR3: CASSPPGLAGADEQYF. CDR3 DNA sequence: TGTGCCAGCTCACCACCCGGACTTGCCGGGGCCGACGAGCAGTACTTC. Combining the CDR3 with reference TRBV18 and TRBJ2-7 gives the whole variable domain NAGVMQNPRHLVRRRGQEARLRCSPMKGHSHVYWYRQLPEEGLKFMVYLQKENIIDESGMPKERFSAEFPKEGPSILRIQQVVRGDSAAYFCASSPPGLAGADEQYFGPGTRLTVT.

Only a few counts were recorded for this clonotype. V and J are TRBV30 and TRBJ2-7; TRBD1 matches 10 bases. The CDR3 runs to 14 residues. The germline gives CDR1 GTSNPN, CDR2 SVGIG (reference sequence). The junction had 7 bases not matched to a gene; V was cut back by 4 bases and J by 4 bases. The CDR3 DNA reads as TGTGCCTGGACCCGGGACAGGGGAAGATACGAGCAGTACTTC. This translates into CAWTRDRGRYEQYF. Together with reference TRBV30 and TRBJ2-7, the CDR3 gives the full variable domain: SQTIHQWPATLVQPVGSPLSLECTVEGTSNPNLYWYRQAAGRGLQLLFYSVGIGQISSEVPQNLSASRPQDRQFILSSKKLLLSDSGFYLCAWTRDRGRYEQYFGPGTRLTVT.

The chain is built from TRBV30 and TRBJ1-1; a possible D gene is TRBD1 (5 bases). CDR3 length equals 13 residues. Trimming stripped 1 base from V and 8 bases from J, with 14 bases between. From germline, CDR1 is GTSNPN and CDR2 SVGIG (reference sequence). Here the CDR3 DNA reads TGTGCCTGGAGTGCTCGGGGCGGGGGGGAAGCTTTCTTT. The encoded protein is CAWSARGGGEAFF. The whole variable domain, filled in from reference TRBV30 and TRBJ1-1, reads SQTIHQWPATLVQPVGSPLSLECTVEGTSNPNLYWYRQAAGRGLQLLFYSVGIGQISSEVPQNLSASRPQDRQFILSSKKLLLSDSGFYLCAWSARGGGEAFFGQGTRLTVV.

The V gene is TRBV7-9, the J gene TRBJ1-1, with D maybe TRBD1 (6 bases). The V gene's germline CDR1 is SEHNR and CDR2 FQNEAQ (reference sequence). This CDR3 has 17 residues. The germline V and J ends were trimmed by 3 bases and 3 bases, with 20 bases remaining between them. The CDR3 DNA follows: TGTGCCAGCAGCTTCAATACAGGGTCTACTGTAGACACTGAAGCTTTCTTT. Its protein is CASSFNTGSTVDTEAFF.

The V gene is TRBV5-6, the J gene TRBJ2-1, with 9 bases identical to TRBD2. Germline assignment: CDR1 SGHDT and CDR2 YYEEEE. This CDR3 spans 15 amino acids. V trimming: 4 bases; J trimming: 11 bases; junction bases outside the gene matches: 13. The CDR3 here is CASSPNGLARRKQFF. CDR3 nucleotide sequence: TGTGCCAGCAGCCCGAACGGACTAGCGAGACGCAAGCAGTTCTTC. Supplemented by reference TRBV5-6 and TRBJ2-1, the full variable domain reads DAGVTQSPTHLIKTRGQQVTLRCSPKSGHDTVSWYQQALGQGPQFIFQYYEEEERQRGNFPDRFSGHQFPNYSSELNVNALLLGDSALYLCASSPNGLARRKQFFGPGTRLTVL.

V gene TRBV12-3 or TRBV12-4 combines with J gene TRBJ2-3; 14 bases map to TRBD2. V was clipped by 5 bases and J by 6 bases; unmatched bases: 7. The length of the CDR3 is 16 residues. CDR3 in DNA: TGTGCCAGCAGTCCCGGGACTAGCGGGAGCTCGGATACGCAGTATTTT. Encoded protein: CASSPGTSGSSDTQYF.

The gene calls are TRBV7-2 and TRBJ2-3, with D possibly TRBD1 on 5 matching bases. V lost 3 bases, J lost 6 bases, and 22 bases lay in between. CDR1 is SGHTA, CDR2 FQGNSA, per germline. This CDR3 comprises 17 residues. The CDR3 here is CASSLGPRGGQDDTQYF. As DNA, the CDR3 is TGTGCCAGCAGCTTGGGTCCTAGGGGCGGCCAGGATGATACGCAGTATTTT.

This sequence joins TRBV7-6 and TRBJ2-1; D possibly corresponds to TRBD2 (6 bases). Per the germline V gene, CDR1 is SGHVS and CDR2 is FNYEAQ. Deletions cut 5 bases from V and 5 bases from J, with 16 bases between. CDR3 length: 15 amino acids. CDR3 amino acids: CASSDTGRSDNEQFF. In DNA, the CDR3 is TGTGCCAGCAGCGATACCGGGAGATCTGACAATGAGCAGTTCTTC. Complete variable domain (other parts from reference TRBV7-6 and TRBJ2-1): GAGVSQSPRYKVTKRGQDVALRCDPISGHVSLYWYRQALGQGPEFLTYFNYEAQQDKSGLPNDRFSAERPEGSISTLTIQRTEQRDSAMYRCASSDTGRSDNEQFFGPGTRLTVL.

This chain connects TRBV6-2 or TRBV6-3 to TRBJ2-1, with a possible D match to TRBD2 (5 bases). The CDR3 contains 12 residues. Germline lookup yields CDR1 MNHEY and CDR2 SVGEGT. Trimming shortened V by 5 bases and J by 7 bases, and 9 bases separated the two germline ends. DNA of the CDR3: TGTGCCAGCAGTCGGGGTTGGAATGAGCAGTTCTTC. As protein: CASSRGWNEQFF.

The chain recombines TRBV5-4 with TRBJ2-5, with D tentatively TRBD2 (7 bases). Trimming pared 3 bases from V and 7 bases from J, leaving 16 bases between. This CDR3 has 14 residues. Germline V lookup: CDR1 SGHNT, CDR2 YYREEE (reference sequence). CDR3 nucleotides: TGTGCCAGCAGCTCTGGGGGCCAGCGGGGGACCCAGTACTTC. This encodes CASSSGGQRGTQYF.

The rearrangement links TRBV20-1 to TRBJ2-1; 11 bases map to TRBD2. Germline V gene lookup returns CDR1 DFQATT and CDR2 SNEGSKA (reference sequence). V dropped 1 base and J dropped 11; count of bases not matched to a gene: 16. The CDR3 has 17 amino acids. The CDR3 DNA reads TGCAGTGCTAGAGTCGCTAGCGGGAGGCTAAAGATCGGGCAGCAGTTCTTC. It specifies CSARVASGRLKIGQQFF.

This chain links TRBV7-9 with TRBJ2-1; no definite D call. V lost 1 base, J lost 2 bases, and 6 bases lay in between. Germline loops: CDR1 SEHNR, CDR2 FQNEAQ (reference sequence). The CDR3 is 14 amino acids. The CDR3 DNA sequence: TGTGCCAGCAGCTTAGACTGGACCTACAATGAGCAGTTCTTC. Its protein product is CASSLDWTYNEQFF.

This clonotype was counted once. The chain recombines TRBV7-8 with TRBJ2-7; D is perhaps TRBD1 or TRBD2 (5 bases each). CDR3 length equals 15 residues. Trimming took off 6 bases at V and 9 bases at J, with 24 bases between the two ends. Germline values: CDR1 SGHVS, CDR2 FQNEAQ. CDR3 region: CASSTSGTVVYRQYF. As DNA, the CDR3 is TGTGCCAGCAGTACTTCCGGGACGGTTGTCTACAGGCAGTACTTC.

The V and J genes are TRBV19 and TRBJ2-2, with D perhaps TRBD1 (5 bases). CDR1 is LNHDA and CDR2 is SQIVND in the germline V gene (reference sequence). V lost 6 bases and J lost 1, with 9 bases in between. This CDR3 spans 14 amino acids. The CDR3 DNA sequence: TGTGCCAGTAGGAATCAGGGGAACACCGGGGAGCTGTTTTTT. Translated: CASRNQGNTGELFF.

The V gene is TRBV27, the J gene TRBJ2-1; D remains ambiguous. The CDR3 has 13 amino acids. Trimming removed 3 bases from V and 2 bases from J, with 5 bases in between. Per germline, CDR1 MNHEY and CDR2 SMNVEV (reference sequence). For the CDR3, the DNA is TGTGCCAGCAGTTTTAGGACCTACAATGAGCAGTTCTTC. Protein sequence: CASSFRTYNEQFF.

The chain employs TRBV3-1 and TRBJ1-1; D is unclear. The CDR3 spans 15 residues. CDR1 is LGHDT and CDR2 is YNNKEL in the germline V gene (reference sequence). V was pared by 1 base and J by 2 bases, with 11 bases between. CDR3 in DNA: TGTGCCAGCAGCCAAGCCTTACAGCTTAACACTGAAGCTTTCTTT. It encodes CASSQALQLNTEAFF.

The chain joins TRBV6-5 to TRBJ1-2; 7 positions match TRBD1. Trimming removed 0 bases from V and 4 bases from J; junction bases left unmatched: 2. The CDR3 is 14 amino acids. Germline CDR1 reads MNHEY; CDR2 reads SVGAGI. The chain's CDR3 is CASSYSRQGYGYTF. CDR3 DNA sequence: TGTGCCAGCAGTTACTCGAGACAGGGCTATGGCTACACCTTC.

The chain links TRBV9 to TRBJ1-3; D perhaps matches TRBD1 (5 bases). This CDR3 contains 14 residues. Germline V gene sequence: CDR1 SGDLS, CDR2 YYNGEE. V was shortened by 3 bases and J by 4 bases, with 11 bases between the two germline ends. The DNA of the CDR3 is TGTGCCAGCAGCGGGGGGGGTAACGGAAACACCATATATTTT. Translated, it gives CASSGGGNGNTIYF.

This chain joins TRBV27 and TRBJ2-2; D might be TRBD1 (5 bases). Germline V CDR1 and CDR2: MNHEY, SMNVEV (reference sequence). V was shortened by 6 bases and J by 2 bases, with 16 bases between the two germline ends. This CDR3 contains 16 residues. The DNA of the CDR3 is TGTGCCAGCAGCGTTGCAGGGTCCCGAAACACCGGGGAGCTGTTTTTT. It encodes CASSVAGSRNTGELFF.

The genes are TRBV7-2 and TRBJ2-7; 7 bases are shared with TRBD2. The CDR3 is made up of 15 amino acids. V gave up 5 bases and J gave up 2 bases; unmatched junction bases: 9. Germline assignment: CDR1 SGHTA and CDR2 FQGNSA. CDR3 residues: CASSNMLGGTYEQYF. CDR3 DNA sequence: TGTGCCAGCAGCAATATGTTGGGGGGGACCTACGAGCAGTACTTC.

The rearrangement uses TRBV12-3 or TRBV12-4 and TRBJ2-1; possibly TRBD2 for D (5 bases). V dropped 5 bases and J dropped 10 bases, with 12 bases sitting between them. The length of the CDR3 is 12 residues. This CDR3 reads CASSPHGEEQFF. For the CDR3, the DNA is TGTGCCAGCAGTCCCCATGGGGAGGAGCAGTTCTTC.

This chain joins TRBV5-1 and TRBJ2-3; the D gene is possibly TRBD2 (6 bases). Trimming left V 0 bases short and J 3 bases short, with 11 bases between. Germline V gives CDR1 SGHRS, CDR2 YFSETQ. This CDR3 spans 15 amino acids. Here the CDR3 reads CASSLAPGGTDTQYF. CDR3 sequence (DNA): TGCGCCAGCAGCTTGGCACCCGGAGGGACAGATACGCAGTATTTT.

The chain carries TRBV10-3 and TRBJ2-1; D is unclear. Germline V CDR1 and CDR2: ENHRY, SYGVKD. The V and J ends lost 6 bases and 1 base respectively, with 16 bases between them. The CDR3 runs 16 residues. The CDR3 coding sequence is TGTGCCATCAGGCCCGCGGCAGGAACATCCTACAATGAGCAGTTCTTC. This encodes CAIRPAAGTSYNEQFF.

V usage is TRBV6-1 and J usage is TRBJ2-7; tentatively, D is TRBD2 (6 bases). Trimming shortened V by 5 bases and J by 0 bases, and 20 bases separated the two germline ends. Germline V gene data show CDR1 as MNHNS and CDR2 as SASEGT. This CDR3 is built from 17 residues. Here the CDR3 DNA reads TGTGCCAGCAGTCCTATCGGGGGAGCGGGCTTCTCCTACGAGCAGTACTTC. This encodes CASSPIGGAGFSYEQYF.